The text below deals with one T cell receptor beta chain. This sample stems from a study of beta chain features in type 1 diabetes. Per germline, CDR1 SGHTA and CDR2 FQGNSA. Trimming removed 1 base from V and 4 bases from J, with 16 bases in between. The CDR3 contains 17 residues. Expressed TCRB transcripts were sequenced after all isolated RNA was converted to cDNA. Clones were read by immunoSEQ multiplex PCR, and TCRdb kept only the in-frame ones, dropping some. The sample holds around 430,000 clones, approximately 28% seen once. This clonotype originated in a man aged 18-30 years in good health. Sequenced sample: naive CD4+ T cells from blood. The V gene is TRBV7-2, the J gene TRBJ2-2; D possibly corresponds to TRBD1 (6 bases). This CDR3 reads CASSLVVVRGSTGELFF. The CDR3 DNA is TGTGCCAGCAGCTTAGTAGTCGTCAGGGGATCCACCGGGGAGCTGTTTTTT.